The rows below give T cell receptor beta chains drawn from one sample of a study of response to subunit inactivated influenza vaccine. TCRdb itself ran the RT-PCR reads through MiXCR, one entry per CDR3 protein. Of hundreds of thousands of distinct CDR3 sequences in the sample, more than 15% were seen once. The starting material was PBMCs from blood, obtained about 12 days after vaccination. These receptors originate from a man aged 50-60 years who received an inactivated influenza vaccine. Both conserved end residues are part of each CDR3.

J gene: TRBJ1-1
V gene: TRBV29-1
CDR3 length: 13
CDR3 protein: CSVERPMNTEAFF

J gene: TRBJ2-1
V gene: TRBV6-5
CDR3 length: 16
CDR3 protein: CASSSLIRGQYNEQFF

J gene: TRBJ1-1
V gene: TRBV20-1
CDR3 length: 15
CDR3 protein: CSASRTGATNTEAFF

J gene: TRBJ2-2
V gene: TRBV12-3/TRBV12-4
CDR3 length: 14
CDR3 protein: CASSERHGTGELFF

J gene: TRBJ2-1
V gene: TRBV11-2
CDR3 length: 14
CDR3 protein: CASSFLTEAQGQFF

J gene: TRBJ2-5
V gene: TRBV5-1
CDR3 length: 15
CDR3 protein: CASSFSQIRRETQYF

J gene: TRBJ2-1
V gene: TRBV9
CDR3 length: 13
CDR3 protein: CASSSGQGFEQFF

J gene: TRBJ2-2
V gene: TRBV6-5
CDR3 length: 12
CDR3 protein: CASTSDGGELFF

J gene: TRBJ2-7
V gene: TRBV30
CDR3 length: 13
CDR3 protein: CAWSASVRYEQYF

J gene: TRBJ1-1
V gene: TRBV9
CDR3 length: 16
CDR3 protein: CASSAGADGRNTEAFF

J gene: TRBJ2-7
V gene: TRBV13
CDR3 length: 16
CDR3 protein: CASSLEGAGVSYEQYF

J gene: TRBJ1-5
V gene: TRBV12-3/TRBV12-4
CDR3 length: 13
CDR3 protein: CASRLGPNQPQHF

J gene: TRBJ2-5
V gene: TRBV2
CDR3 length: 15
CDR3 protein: CASSPIGGGLETQYF

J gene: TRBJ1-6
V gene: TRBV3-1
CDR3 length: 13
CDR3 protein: CASCRGGNSPLHF

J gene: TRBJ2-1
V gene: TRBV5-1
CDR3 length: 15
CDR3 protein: CASRWTSGTYNEQFF

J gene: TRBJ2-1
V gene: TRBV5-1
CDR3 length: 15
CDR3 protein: CASSLGGTSDNEQFF

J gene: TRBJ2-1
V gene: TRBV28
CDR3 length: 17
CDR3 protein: CASSFDREGRSYNEQFF

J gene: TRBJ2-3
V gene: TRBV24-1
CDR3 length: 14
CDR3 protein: CATSDSSRTDTQYF

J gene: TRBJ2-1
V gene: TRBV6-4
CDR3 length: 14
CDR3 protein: CAGSDTGGKSEQFF

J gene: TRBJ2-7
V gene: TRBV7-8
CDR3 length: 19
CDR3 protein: CASSPLIVGQVLPSYEQYF

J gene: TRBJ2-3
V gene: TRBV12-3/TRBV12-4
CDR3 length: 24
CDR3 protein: CASSLRWQTGRLAGGTYSTDTQYF

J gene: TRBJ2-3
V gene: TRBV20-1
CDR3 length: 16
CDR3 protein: CSARDFLGQGLDTQYF

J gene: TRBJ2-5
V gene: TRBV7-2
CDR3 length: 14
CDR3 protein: CASSRGGAQETQYF

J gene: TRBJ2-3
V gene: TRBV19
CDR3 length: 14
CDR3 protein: CASSPRTLQDTQYF

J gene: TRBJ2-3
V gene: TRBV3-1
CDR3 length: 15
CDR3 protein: CASSHRQEVTDTQYF

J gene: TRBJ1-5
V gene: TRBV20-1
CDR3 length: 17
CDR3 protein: CSARDRTGSASDQPQHF

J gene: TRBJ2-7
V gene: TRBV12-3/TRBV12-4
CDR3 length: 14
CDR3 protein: CASSFSKGYYEQYF

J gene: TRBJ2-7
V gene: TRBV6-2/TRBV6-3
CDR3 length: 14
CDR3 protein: CASTEGQGVYEQYF

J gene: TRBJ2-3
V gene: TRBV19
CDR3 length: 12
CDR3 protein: CASSSPVDTQYF

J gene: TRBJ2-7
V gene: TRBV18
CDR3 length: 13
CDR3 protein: CASSRSGGGEQYF

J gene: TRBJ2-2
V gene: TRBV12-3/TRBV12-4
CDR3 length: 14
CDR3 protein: CASSELSITGELFF

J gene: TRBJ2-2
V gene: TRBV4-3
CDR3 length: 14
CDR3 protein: CASSHGRGAGELFF

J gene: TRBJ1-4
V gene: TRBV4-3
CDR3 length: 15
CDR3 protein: CASSQGFGSGEKLFF

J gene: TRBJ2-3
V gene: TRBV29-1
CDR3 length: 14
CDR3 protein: CSVHADRTPDTQYF

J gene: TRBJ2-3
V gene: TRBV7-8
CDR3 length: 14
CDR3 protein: CASTLPGVGDTQYF

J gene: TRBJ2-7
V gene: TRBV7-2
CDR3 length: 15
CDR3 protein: CASTKGLAISYEQYF

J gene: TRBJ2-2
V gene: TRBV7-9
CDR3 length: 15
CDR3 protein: CASSPRRTDTGELFF

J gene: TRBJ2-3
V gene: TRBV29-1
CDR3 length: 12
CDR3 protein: CSEQGPGDTQYF

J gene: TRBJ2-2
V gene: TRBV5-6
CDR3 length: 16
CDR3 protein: CASSPPAAGITGELFF

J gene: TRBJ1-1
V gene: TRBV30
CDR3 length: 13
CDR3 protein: CAWIIQTNTEAFF

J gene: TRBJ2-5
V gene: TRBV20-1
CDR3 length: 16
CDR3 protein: CSASYRGRFPRETQYF

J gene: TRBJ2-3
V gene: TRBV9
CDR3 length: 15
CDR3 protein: CASSVAGISTDTQYF

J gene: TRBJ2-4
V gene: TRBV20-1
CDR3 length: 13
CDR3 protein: CSARGLAENIQYF

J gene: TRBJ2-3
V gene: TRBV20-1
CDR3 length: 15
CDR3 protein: CSAPGTSGNTDTQYF

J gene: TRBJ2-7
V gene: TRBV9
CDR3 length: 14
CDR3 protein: CASSPENSLYEQYF

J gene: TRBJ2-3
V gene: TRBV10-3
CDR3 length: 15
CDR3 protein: CAISESGASTDTQYF

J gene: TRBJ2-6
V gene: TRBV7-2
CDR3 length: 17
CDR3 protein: CASSTGPPRSGANVLTF

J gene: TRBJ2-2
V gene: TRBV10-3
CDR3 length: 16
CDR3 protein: CAISDILTRSTGELFF

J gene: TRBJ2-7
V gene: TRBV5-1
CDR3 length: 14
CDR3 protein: CASSLGGNLNEQYF

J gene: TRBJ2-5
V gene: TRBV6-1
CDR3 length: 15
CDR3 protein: CASRGTSGPQETQYF

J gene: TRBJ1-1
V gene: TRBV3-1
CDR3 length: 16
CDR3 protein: CASSQEGEGIGWEAFF

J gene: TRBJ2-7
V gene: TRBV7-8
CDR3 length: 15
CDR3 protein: CASSLGSRGLYEQYF

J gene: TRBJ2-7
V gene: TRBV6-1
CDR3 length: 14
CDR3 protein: CASRLAGKVYEQYF

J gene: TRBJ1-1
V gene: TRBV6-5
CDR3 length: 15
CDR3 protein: CASRYPGQGSTEAFF

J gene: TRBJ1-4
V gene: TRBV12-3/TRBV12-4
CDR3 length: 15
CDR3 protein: CASSPPGGGNEKLFF